The 4 T cell receptor beta chains reported below all come from one sample, sequenced in a study of T cell clonotyping in hematopoietic cell transplantation. Clones were sequenced by immunoSEQ multiplex PCR, and TCRdb holds only the in-frame ones, with some missing. The table includes under 7,500 clones, just over 90% detected once. Sequenced material: peripheral blood mononuclear cells, taken 100 days after allogeneic stem cell transplant. These receptors were taken from a female patient in her 50s who had an allogeneic stem cell transplant from a related donor, so the T cells may come from the graft donor. Some clones in this sample may be carry-over from other donors' samples.

This clone came up once. This rearrangement joins TRBV6-4 to TRBJ1-2, with 9 bases fitting TRBD1. The CDR3 sequence is 14 residues long. Germline V gene data show CDR1 as MRHNA and CDR2 as SNTAGT. V lost 6 bases, J lost 6 bases, and 8 bases stayed unmatched. CDR3 nucleotide sequence: TGTGCCAGCAGATCTACAGGGGGCGCAAATGGCTACACCTTC. Protein product: CASRSTGGANGYTF.

The gene calls are TRBV27 and TRBJ2-7; 8 bases align to TRBD2. With 3 bases clipped from V and 1 base from J, the junction kept 5 bases outside the gene matches. Germline CDR1 and CDR2: MNHEY and SMNVEV (reference sequence). CDR3 length equals 15 residues. CDR3 residues: CASSFGRGGSYEQYF. The CDR3 nucleotides are TGTGCCAGCAGTTTCGGTCGGGGGGGGTCCTACGAGCAGTACTTC.

The V and J genes are TRBV2 and TRBJ2-7; TRBD1 agrees at 8 bases. J lost 3 bases, V lost 4 bases, and 5 bases had no gene match. The CDR3 sequence is 14 residues long. Germline CDR1 is SNHLY and CDR2 is FYNNEI. In nucleotides, the CDR3 is TGTGCCAGCAGTGGAGACAGGGGTTTCTACGAGCAGTACTTC. The encoded protein is CASSGDRGFYEQYF.

This clone was counted a single time. The genes are TRBV6-1 and TRBJ1-5, with 7 nucleotides matching TRBD1. The germline gives CDR1 MNHNS, CDR2 SASEGT. The CDR3 loop spans 15 amino acids. V gave up 5 bases and J gave up 2 bases; unmatched junction bases: 6. DNA of the CDR3: TGTGCCAGCAGTAAAGACAGGGCAGGCAATCAGCCCCAGCATTTT. Translated: CASSKDRAGNQPQHF.